This is a list of T cell receptor beta chains from one sample in a study of spatial heterogeneity in lung cancer. TCRdb called the 5' RACE reads again in MiXCR, with one record for every CDR3 protein. In the table there are about 3,100 distinct CDR3 sequences, roughly a fifth of which are singletons. The specimen comprised PBMCs, sampled at follow-up. These receptors were collected from a male donor with early-stage non-small cell lung cancer. Each CDR3 is given with its conserved first and last residue. The order of the fields is clone size, D gene, V gene, J gene, CDR3 length, CDR3 protein, CDR3 DNA. A D gene is named only where the DNA matches it firmly. The size of a clone is reported for some rows only, either as once, few or many, or as a class for expanded clones.

medium-sized,.,TRBV6-2/TRBV6-3,TRBJ1-4,16,CASSYSSGIFNEKLFF,TGTGCCAGCAGTTACTCGTCCGGGATCTTCAATGAAAAACTGTTTTTT
.,.,TRBV20-1,TRBJ2-7,11,CSARARQNQYF,TGCAGTGCTAGGGCACGACAAAACCAGTACTTC
medium-sized,TRBD2,TRBV12-3/TRBV12-4,TRBJ2-4,17,CASSRRLAGVGKNIQYF,TGTGCCAGCAGTCGTCGACTAGCGGGAGTTGGTAAAAACATTCAGTACTTC
.,TRBD1,TRBV12-3/TRBV12-4,TRBJ1-6,17,CASSSRTGSSYNSPLHF,TGTGCCAGCAGTTCCCGGACAGGGAGCTCCTATAATTCACCCCTCCACTTT
many,TRBD1,TRBV12-3/TRBV12-4,TRBJ2-2,15,CASTVDRGYTGELFF,TGTGCCAGCACCGTTGACAGGGGTTACACCGGGGAGCTGTTTTTT
many,TRBD2,TRBV20-1,TRBJ2-3,15,CSARSGSGRADTQYF,TGCAGTGCTAGATCAGGAAGCGGGAGGGCAGATACGCAGTATTTT
many,TRBD2,TRBV5-8,TRBJ2-3,16,CASSLGLAPSTDTQYF,TGTGCCAGCAGCTTGGGACTAGCGCCCTCCACAGATACGCAGTATTTT
medium-sized,.,TRBV7-9,TRBJ2-3,15,CASSLETGPPDTQYF,TGTGCCAGCAGCTTAGAGACCGGACCCCCAGATACGCAGTATTTT
medium-sized,.,TRBV24-1,TRBJ2-1,16,CATSDDDRSSYNEQFF,TGTGCCACCAGTGACGACGACCGGAGCTCCTACAATGAGCAGTTCTTC
medium-sized,.,TRBV27,TRBJ2-2,16,CASSLLSHLNTGELFF,TGTGCCAGCAGTTTACTGAGTCATCTGAACACCGGGGAGCTGTTTTTT
many,.,TRBV9,TRBJ1-2,15,CASSVGRGGNYGYTF,TGTGCCAGCAGCGTAGGGAGAGGGGGTAACTATGGCTACACCTTC
.,.,TRBV7-2,TRBJ1-1,15,CASSLSGITNTEAFF,TGTGCCAGCAGCTTATCTGGGATCACGAACACTGAAGCTTTCTTT
few,TRBD2,TRBV5-1,TRBJ2-5,17,CASSPGLAGAVGETQYF,TGCGCCAGCAGCCCCGGACTAGCGGGAGCAGTAGGAGAGACCCAGTACTTC
medium-sized,.,TRBV11-2,TRBJ2-2,14,CASSLVEGIGELFF,TGTGCCAGCAGCTTAGTGGAGGGAATCGGGGAGCTGTTTTTT
medium-sized,TRBD1,TRBV30,TRBJ1-1,17,CAWRRTGNLLSNTEAFF,TGTGCCTGGAGGAGGACAGGGAACCTCCTCTCGAACACTGAAGCTTTCTTT
medium-sized,TRBD1,TRBV29-1,TRBJ1-5,15,CSVEIQGDSNQPQHF,TGCAGCGTTGAAATACAGGGGGATAGCAATCAGCCCCAGCATTTT
.,.,TRBV9,TRBJ1-1,13,CASSRSMNTEAFF,TGTGCCAGCAGTCGTAGTATGAACACTGAAGCTTTCTTT
many,TRBD1,TRBV7-9,TRBJ1-2,12,CASAPGTGADTF,TGTGCCAGCGCCCCCGGGACAGGGGCCGACACCTTC
.,.,TRBV19,TRBJ1-1,13,CASSMVGNTEAFF,TGTGCCAGTAGTATGGTAGGAAACACTGAAGCTTTCTTT
medium-sized,.,TRBV7-2,TRBJ1-5,16,CASSVSTGDSNQPQHF,TGTGCCAGCAGCGTGTCAACGGGAGATAGCAATCAGCCCCAGCATTTT
few,TRBD2,TRBV6-2/TRBV6-3,TRBJ2-3,14,CASMLAGSTDTQYF,TGTGCCAGCATGCTAGCGGGGAGCACAGATACGCAGTATTTT
.,TRBD1,TRBV7-2,TRBJ2-7,17,CASSFQTPGTGGDEQYF,TGTGCCAGCAGCTTCCAAACTCCCGGGACAGGGGGTGATGAGCAGTACTTC
many,.,TRBV6-6,TRBJ2-6,16,CASSQERASGANVLTF,TGTGCCAGCAGTCAAGAAAGGGCTTCCGGGGCCAACGTCCTGACTTTC
many,TRBD2,TRBV2,TRBJ2-5,17,CASSGESSGGWQETQYF,TGTGCCAGCAGTGGAGAGTCAAGCGGGGGGTGGCAAGAGACCCAGTACTTC
many,.,TRBV20-1,TRBJ2-7,12,CSAFDRHYEQYF,TGCAGTGCTTTTGACAGACACTACGAGCAGTACTTC
many,TRBD1,TRBV6-6,TRBJ2-3,14,CASSLNRGRDTQYF,TGTGCCAGCAGCCTAAACAGGGGGCGAGATACGCAGTATTTT
medium-sized,.,TRBV24-1,TRBJ1-2,12,CATREGNYGYTF,TGTGCCACCAGAGAGGGTAACTATGGCTACACCTTC